The sequence of this T cell receptor beta chain was determined in a study of cytomegalovirus exposure and HLA in healthy donors. Findings and caveats of the study: There were three CMV-associated chains whose specificity for CMV antigens was confirmed in vitro.

Germline lookup yields CDR1 MDHEN and CDR2 SYDVKM. V gave up 4 bases and J gave up 0 bases, with 17 bases separating them. The CDR3 totals 17 residues. The donors were members of the roughly 120-subject validation cohort (separate from the approximately 670-subject first cohort). Measured with immunoSEQ multiplex PCR; TCRdb has only the in-frame clones, and not every one. The repertoire holds about 190,000 clones, with approximately 80% as singletons. In the case of this clone: Its antigen is as yet unknown.

Specimen: PBMCs. This clonotype was obtained from a man younger than 35 in good health and CMV-seropositive. This rearrangement joins TRBV28 to TRBJ2-3; maybe TRBD1 (7 bases). CDR3 protein: CASSSPSTGRSTDTQYF. CDR3 DNA sequence: TGTGCCAGCAGTTCTCCTTCGACAGGGAGGAGCACAGATACGCAGTATTTT.